Listed here is a single TCR beta chain. The source of the sample is a study of blood T cell repertoires in COVID-19. Looking at the study overall: Specimens from acute and convalescent COVID-19 originated in the United States, Italy and Spain. Sources were T cells, B-cell-depleted T cells, or PBMCs; the material itself was cDNA or gDNA.

In the authors' methods: By means of reference gene primer amplification, nucleated cell counts were estimated. The protocol was immunoSEQ multiplex PCR, while the TCRdb copy is restricted to in-frame clones and leaves out a portion. The V and J calls and the clone size are those of that table, but D and trimming were determined from the DNA. The table lists over 300,000 clones, approximately 85% of them singletons. Trimming removed 6 bases at V and 2 bases at J, with 8 bases between. The CDR3 runs 13 residues. The clonotype originates from a human donor in a cohort sampled during active COVID-19. The genes are TRBV12-3 or TRBV12-4 and TRBJ1-3; D might be TRBD1 (6 bases). Sequenced: peripheral blood. CDR3 DNA sequence: TGTGCCAGCAGGACAGGAGCTGGAAACACCATATATTTT. Encoded protein: CASRTGAGNTIYF.